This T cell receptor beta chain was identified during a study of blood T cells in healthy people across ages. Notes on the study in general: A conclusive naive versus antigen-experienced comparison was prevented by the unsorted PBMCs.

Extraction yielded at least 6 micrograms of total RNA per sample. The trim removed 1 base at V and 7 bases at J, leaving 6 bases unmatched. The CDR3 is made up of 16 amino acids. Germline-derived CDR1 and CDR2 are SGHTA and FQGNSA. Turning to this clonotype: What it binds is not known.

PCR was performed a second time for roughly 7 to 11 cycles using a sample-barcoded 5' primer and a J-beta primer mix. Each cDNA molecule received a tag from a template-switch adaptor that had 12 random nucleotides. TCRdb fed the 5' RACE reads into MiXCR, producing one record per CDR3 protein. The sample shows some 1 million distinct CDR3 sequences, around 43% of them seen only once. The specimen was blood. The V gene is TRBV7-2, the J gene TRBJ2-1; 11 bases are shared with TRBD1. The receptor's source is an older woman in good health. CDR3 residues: CASSLVLGQGGNEQFF. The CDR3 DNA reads TGTGCCAGCAGCTTAGTTTTGGGACAGGGGGGAAATGAGCAGTTCTTC.